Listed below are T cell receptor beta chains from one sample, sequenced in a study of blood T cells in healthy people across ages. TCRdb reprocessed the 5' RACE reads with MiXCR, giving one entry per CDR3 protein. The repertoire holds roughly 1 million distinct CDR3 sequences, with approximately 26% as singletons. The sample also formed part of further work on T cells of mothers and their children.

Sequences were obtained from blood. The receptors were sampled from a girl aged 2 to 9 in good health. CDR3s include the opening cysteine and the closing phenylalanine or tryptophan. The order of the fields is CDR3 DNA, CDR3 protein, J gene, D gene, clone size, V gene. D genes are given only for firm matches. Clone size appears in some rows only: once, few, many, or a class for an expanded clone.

CDR3 DNA: TGTGCCAGCAGCGTGGGTGAGACCTCCTACAATGAGCAGTTCTTC; CDR3 protein: CASSVGETSYNEQFF; J gene: TRBJ2-1; D gene: NA; clone size: few; V gene: TRBV9
CDR3 DNA: TGTGCCAGCAGCCTAATACCCAAAACCGGGACAGGGATTGGAAACACCATATATTTT; CDR3 protein: CASSLIPKTGTGIGNTIYF; J gene: TRBJ1-3; D gene: TRBD1; clone size: NA; V gene: TRBV12-3/TRBV12-4
CDR3 DNA: TGCAGTGCCACCGTCATAGCGGGAGTTGAGTCCTACAATGAGCAGTTCTTC; CDR3 protein: CSATVIAGVESYNEQFF; J gene: TRBJ2-1; D gene: TRBD2; clone size: once; V gene: TRBV20-1
CDR3 DNA: TGCAGCGTTGAAAATGGAGCACCCGGGGAGCTGTTTTTT; CDR3 protein: CSVENGAPGELFF; J gene: TRBJ2-2; D gene: NA; clone size: NA; V gene: TRBV29-1
CDR3 DNA: TGTGCCAGCAGCTCAACGGGGGGGGAGACAGATACGCAGTATTTT; CDR3 protein: CASSSTGGETDTQYF; J gene: TRBJ2-3; D gene: TRBD2; clone size: few; V gene: TRBV7-3
CDR3 DNA: TGCAGTGCTAGAGATTGGGGGGGGGAAGTCAATGAGCAGTTCTTC; CDR3 protein: CSARDWGGEVNEQFF; J gene: TRBJ2-1; D gene: TRBD2; clone size: NA; V gene: TRBV20-1
CDR3 DNA: TGTGCCAGCAGCTTCCGCCAGAACACCGGGGAGCTGTTTTTT; CDR3 protein: CASSFRQNTGELFF; J gene: TRBJ2-2; D gene: NA; clone size: few; V gene: TRBV11-2
CDR3 DNA: TGTGCCAGCAGCTTAACTAGCTCCTACGAGCAGTACTTC; CDR3 protein: CASSLTSSYEQYF; J gene: TRBJ2-7; D gene: NA; clone size: many; V gene: TRBV5-6
CDR3 DNA: TGCAGCGTTGAAAAAGGGGAGGGAGAGACCCAGTACTTC; CDR3 protein: CSVEKGEGETQYF; J gene: TRBJ2-5; D gene: TRBD2; clone size: NA; V gene: TRBV29-1
CDR3 DNA: TGTGCCAGCAGCTTTGTAGCAGCGGGGCCAGTCAATTACAATGAGCAGTTCTTC; CDR3 protein: CASSFVAAGPVNYNEQFF; J gene: TRBJ2-1; D gene: TRBD2; clone size: NA; V gene: TRBV5-6
CDR3 DNA: TGCAGTGCTTATCCTGGGGGCGGAGAAGCCGCAGATACGCAGTATTTT; CDR3 protein: CSAYPGGGEAADTQYF; J gene: TRBJ2-3; D gene: NA; clone size: NA; V gene: TRBV20-1
CDR3 DNA: TGTGCCATACAGGCCGGGAGACAAGAGACCCAGTACTTC; CDR3 protein: CAIQAGRQETQYF; J gene: TRBJ2-5; D gene: NA; clone size: NA; V gene: TRBV10-3
CDR3 DNA: TGTGCCAGCAGCTTAGGCCCCATCGGAAACTATGGCTACACCTTC; CDR3 protein: CASSLGPIGNYGYTF; J gene: TRBJ1-2; D gene: NA; clone size: NA; V gene: TRBV13
CDR3 DNA: TGTGCCAGCGGAAAAGCGGGGGGGCTTGCCAATGAGCAGTTCTTC; CDR3 protein: CASGKAGGLANEQFF; J gene: TRBJ2-1; D gene: TRBD2; clone size: NA; V gene: TRBV7-8
CDR3 DNA: TGTGCCAGCAGTCCCACCTCTTTTCGGGATACGCAGTATTTT; CDR3 protein: CASSPTSFRDTQYF; J gene: TRBJ2-3; D gene: NA; clone size: NA; V gene: TRBV12-3/TRBV12-4
CDR3 DNA: TGTGCCAGCAGCCCAGGGGACGGGGGGGGCAGCACAGATACGCAGTATTTT; CDR3 protein: CASSPGDGGGSTDTQYF; J gene: TRBJ2-3; D gene: TRBD2; clone size: NA; V gene: TRBV11-2
CDR3 DNA: TGTGCCGGCAGTCGGGGCGGCAGCCAAGAGACCCAGTACTTC; CDR3 protein: CAGSRGGSQETQYF; J gene: TRBJ2-5; D gene: NA; clone size: few; V gene: TRBV12-3/TRBV12-4
CDR3 DNA: TGTGCCATCTCTTCTAGCGGGACCGAGCAGTACTTC; CDR3 protein: CAISSSGTEQYF; J gene: TRBJ2-7; D gene: TRBD2; clone size: NA; V gene: TRBV10-3
CDR3 DNA: TGTGCCAGCAGTATAGAGACTAGCGGCAATGAGCAGTTCTTC; CDR3 protein: CASSIETSGNEQFF; J gene: TRBJ2-1; D gene: TRBD2; clone size: NA; V gene: TRBV12-3/TRBV12-4
CDR3 DNA: TGTGCCAGCAGCCCCAGTCCGGGGACAGGGTACGGCTACACCTTC; CDR3 protein: CASSPSPGTGYGYTF; J gene: TRBJ1-2; D gene: TRBD1; clone size: NA; V gene: TRBV7-3
CDR3 DNA: TGTGCCAGCAGTTACGGTTCGGGTGAGCAGTACTTC; CDR3 protein: CASSYGSGEQYF; J gene: TRBJ2-7; D gene: NA; clone size: few; V gene: TRBV6-5
CDR3 DNA: TGTGCCAGCAGCCAAACTAGCGGGAGTTTCTACGAGCAGTACTTC; CDR3 protein: CASSQTSGSFYEQYF; J gene: TRBJ2-7; D gene: TRBD2; clone size: NA; V gene: TRBV6-5
CDR3 DNA: TGTGCCAGCAGTTACTCGAACCAGGGGAACACCATATATTTT; CDR3 protein: CASSYSNQGNTIYF; J gene: TRBJ1-3; D gene: NA; clone size: NA; V gene: TRBV6-5
CDR3 DNA: TGCAGTGCTAGAGGAAGGGGGACCCCCGGAAACACCATATATTTT; CDR3 protein: CSARGRGTPGNTIYF; J gene: TRBJ1-3; D gene: NA; clone size: NA; V gene: TRBV20-1
CDR3 DNA: TGTGCTGTCAGGGGACGAGGCGGCTACACCTTC; CDR3 protein: CAVRGRGGYTF; J gene: TRBJ1-2; D gene: NA; clone size: NA; V gene: TRBV10-3
CDR3 DNA: TGTGCCAGCAGTCCCCGGGGGTCGTACTACGAGCAGTACTTC; CDR3 protein: CASSPRGSYYEQYF; J gene: TRBJ2-7; D gene: NA; clone size: NA; V gene: TRBV7-2
CDR3 DNA: TGTGCCACCCTATCAGGGCTCGTTCGGGTCGAGGAGCTGTTTTTT; CDR3 protein: CATLSGLVRVEELFF; J gene: TRBJ2-2; D gene: NA; clone size: few; V gene: TRBV28
CDR3 DNA: TGTGCCGGGGACCTGACGGATACGCAGTATTTT; CDR3 protein: CAGDLTDTQYF; J gene: TRBJ2-3; D gene: NA; clone size: NA; V gene: TRBV2
CDR3 DNA: TGCAGTGCTAGTGGGGACAGGTATGACGAGCAGTACTTC; CDR3 protein: CSASGDRYDEQYF; J gene: TRBJ2-7; D gene: TRBD1; clone size: few; V gene: TRBV20-1
CDR3 DNA: TGCAGTGCTCCACGGGGGGGAGATACGCAGTATTTT; CDR3 protein: CSAPRGGDTQYF; J gene: TRBJ2-3; D gene: TRBD2; clone size: NA; V gene: TRBV20-1